What follows is one T cell receptor (beta chain) and its context. Its antigen is unknown. The data originate from a study of STAT5B mutations in CD4+ large granular lymphocyte leukemia. Study conclusions and caveats: Approximately 25% of private leukemic clonotypes occurred rarely in other patients' non-leukemic repertoires. TRBV06-family usage was enriched in top patient clones (8/27) versus controls (2/35).

The assay was run at survey level. Libraries were prepared by immunoSEQ multiplex PCR; TCRdb keeps only in-frame clonotypes and omits some of them. The repertoire consists of some 41,000 clones, with about four fifths occurring once and the leading ten covering 3% to 4.5%. Control samples were healthy donors' buffy coats. V was pared by 3 bases and J by 6 bases, with 6 bases between. Germline lookup yields CDR1 SGHTA and CDR2 FQGNSA. The CDR3 contains 12 residues. This receptor was obtained from a human donor in good health. V and J are TRBV7-2 and TRBJ2-4, with D perhaps TRBD2 (6 bases). Input material: CD4+ T cells from blood buffy coats. CDR3 DNA: TGTGCCAGCAGCTTCGGGGGAAACATTCAGTACTTC. Amino acid sequence: CASSFGGNIQYF.